The rows below give T cell receptor beta chains drawn from one sample of a study of beta chain features in type 1 diabetes. This table comes from immunoSEQ multiplex PCR, and its TCRdb copy is limited to in-frame clones, with some not included. The sample holds about 710,000 clones, about 14% seen once. The sequencing sample was made of naive CD4+ T cells from blood. The receptors derive from a man between 18 and 35 years old with type 1 diabetes. CDR3s include the opening cysteine and the closing phenylalanine or tryptophan. The D gene is left open where the match is weak. Clone size, where shown, is once, few, many, or a class for clones that have expanded.

cdr3_nt cdr3_aa clone_size j_call v_call d_call
TGTGCCAGCAGCTTTCGGGGGAATTCACCCCTCCACTTT CASSFRGNSPLHF few TRBJ1-6 TRBV7-3 .
TGTGCCAGCAGCTTCTCCCCGGACACTGAAGCTTTCTTT CASSFSPDTEAFF . TRBJ1-1 TRBV7-3 .
TGCGCCAGCAGCCTCTGGCGTGACAGGGGCCTTACTAGCAATCAGCCCCAGCATTTT CASSLWRDRGLTSNQPQHF . TRBJ1-5 TRBV4-3 TRBD1
TGTGCCAGCAGTGGGCCCTACAATGAGCAGTTCTTC CASSGPYNEQFF few TRBJ2-1 TRBV6-5 .
TGCGCCAGCAGCAAGGACATGAACACTGAAGCTTTCTTT CASSKDMNTEAFF . TRBJ1-1 TRBV5-1 .
TGTGCCAGCAGTTCCGGGACAGGGTCCCAAGAGACCCAGTACTTC CASSSGTGSQETQYF . TRBJ2-5 TRBV6-5 TRBD1
TGTGCCAGCAGCCCCCCCCACGGGCCAGAAGTAAGGGGCTACACCTTC CASSPPHGPEVRGYTF few TRBJ1-2 TRBV7-9 .
TGTGCCAGCAGCCCGCGACAGTCAAACTATGGCTACACCTTC CASSPRQSNYGYTF few TRBJ1-2 TRBV14 .
TGTGCCAGCAGCGTACTAGCGGGGGGGCCCGATGAGCAGTTCTTC CASSVLAGGPDEQFF . TRBJ2-1 TRBV9 TRBD2
TGTGCCAGCAGCGTAGGAGGGATAGGTACAGATACGCAGTATTTT CASSVGGIGTDTQYF . TRBJ2-3 TRBV9 .
TGTGCCAGCAGTTTACTAGCCACAGAGACCCAGTACTTC CASSLLATETQYF . TRBJ2-5 TRBV27 .
TGTGCCAGCTCACCTCGGCAGGAAGTCTACGAGCAGTACTTC CASSPRQEVYEQYF . TRBJ2-7 TRBV18 .
TGTGCCAGCAGCAGAGGGGACGGTGGCTACACCTTC CASSRGDGGYTF . TRBJ1-2 TRBV5-8 .